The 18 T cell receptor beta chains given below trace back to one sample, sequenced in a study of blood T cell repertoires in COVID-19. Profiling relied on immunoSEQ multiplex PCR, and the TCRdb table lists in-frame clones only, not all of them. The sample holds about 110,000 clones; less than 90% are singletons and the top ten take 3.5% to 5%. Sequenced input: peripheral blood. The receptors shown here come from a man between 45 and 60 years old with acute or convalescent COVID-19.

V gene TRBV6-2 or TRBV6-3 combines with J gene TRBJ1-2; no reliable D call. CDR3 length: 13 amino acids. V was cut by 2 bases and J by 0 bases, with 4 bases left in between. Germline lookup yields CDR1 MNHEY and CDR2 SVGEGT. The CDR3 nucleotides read TGTGCCAGCAGTTACGAGACTAACTATGGCTACACCTTC. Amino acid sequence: CASSYETNYGYTF.

The CDR3 is CASSFENSRGGRYEQFF. CDR3 nucleotide sequence: TGTGCCAGCAGCTTCGAGAACAGTCGCGGGGGCCGGTATGAGCAGTTCTTC. The gene calls are TRBV11-3 and TRBJ2-1; D is possibly TRBD2 (7 bases). The CDR3 loop spans 17 amino acids. V dropped 3 bases and J dropped 8 bases, with 23 bases sitting between them. Germline values: CDR1 SGHNT, CDR2 YENEEA.

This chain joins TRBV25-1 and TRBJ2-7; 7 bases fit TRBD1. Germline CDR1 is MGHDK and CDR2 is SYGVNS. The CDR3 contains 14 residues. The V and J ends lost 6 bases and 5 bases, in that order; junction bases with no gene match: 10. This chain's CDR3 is CASRGQSHVDEQYF. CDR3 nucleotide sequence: TGTGCCAGCAGGGGACAGTCGCATGTCGACGAGCAGTACTTC.

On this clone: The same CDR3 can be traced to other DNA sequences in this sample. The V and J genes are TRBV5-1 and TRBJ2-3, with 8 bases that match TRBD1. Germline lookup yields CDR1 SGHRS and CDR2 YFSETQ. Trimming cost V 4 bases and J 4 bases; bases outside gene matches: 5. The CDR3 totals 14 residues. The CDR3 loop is CASSPGQGADTQYF. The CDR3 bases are TGCGCCAGCAGCCCCGGACAGGGTGCAGATACGCAGTATTTT.

The CDR3 here is CASSEPGLLNTEAFF. As DNA, the CDR3 is TGTGCCAGCAGTGAACCGGGACTTTTAAACACTGAAGCTTTCTTT. V usage is TRBV6-1 and J usage is TRBJ1-1; D might be TRBD1 (5 bases). CDR1 and CDR2 from the germline V gene are MNHNS and SASEGT. The CDR3 runs to 15 residues. V was pared by 2 bases and J by 2 bases, with 12 bases between.

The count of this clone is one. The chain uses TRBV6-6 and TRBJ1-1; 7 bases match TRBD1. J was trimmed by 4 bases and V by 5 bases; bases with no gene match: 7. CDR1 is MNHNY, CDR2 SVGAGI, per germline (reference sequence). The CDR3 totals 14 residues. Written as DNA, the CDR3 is TGTGCCAGCAGTCTTACAGGGGTATCCACTGAAGCTTTCTTT. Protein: CASSLTGVSTEAFF.

Here the CDR3 reads CASTPDRLKVGYSGANVLTF. CDR3 bases: TGCGCCAGCACTCCCGACAGGCTTAAAGTGGGATACTCTGGGGCCAACGTCCTGACTTTC. This chain uses TRBV10-2 with TRBJ2-6, with D perhaps TRBD1 (6 bases). CDR3 length: 20 amino acids. V dropped 7 bases and J dropped 0 bases, with 25 bases sitting between them. CDR1 WSHSY and CDR2 SAAADI come from the germline V gene.

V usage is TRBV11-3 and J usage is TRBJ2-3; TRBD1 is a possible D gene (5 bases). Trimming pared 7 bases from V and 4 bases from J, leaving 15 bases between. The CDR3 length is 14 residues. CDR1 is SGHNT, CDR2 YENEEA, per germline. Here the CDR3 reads CASTTSPGSDTQYF. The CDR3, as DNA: TGTGCCAGCACCACAAGCCCAGGGTCAGATACGCAGTATTTT.

CDR3 in amino acids: CASRDDRGLETQYF. The DNA of the CDR3 is TGTGCCAGCAGGGACGACAGGGGGCTGGAGACCCAGTACTTC. J is TRBJ2-5 and V is TRBV28; the match to TRBD1 covers 10 bases. Germline values: CDR1 MDHEN, CDR2 SYDVKM. Losses at the gene ends were 6 bases for V and 5 bases for J; bases not matched to a gene: 6. The CDR3 has 14 amino acids. Supplemented by reference TRBV28 and TRBJ2-5, the full variable domain reads DVKVTQSSRYLVKRTGEKVFLECVQDMDHENMFWYRQDPGLGLRLIYFSYDVKMKEKGDIPEGYSVSREKKERFSLILESASTNQTSMYLCASRDDRGLETQYFGPGTRLLVL.

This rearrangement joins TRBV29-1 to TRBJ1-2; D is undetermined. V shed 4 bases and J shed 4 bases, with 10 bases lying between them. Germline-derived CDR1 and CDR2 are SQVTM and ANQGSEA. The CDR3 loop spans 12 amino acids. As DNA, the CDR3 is TGCAGCGTTGTTGCGGGAAGCTATGGCTACACCTTC. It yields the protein CSVVAGSYGYTF.

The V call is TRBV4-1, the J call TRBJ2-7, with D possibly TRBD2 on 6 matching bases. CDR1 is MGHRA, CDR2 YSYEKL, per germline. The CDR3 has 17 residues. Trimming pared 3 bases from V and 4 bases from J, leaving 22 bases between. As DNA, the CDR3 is TGCGCCAGCAGCCAGGAATCTAGCGCCCAGGCCCAATACGAGCAGTACTTC. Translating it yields CASSQESSAQAQYEQYF.

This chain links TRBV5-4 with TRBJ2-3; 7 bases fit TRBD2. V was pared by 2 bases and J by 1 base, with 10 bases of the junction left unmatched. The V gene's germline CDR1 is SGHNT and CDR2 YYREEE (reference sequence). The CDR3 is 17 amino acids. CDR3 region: CASSFTGRWIGTDTQYF. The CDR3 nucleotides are TGTGCCAGCAGCTTTACCGGGAGGTGGATTGGCACAGATACGCAGTATTTT.

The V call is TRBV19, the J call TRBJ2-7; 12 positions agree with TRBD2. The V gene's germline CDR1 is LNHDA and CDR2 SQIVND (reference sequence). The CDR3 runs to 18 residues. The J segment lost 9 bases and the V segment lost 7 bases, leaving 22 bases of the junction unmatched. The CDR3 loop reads CASNPGQRRGLAGGGQYF. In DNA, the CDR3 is TGTGCCAGTAACCCGGGACAGAGACGGGGACTAGCGGGTGGAGGGCAGTACTTC.

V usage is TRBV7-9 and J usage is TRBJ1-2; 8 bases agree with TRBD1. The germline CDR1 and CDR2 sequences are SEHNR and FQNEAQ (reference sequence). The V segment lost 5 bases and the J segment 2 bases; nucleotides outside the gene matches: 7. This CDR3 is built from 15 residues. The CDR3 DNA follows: TGTGCCAGCAGCCCCAGGGGGCGAGAGAACTATGGCTACACCTTC. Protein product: CASSPRGRENYGYTF.

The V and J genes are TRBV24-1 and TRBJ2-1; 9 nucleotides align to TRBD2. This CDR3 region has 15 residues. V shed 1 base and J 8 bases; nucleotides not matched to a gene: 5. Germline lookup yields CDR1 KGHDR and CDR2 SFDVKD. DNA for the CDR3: TGTGCCACCAGTGATTTAAGGGCGGGGGGGTATGAGCAGTTCTTC. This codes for CATSDLRAGGYEQFF.

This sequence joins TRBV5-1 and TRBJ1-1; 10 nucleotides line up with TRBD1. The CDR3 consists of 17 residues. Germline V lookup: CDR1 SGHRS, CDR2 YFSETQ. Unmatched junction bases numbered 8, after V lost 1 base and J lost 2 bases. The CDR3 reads CASSLTGQGDKNTEAFF. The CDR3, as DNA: TGCGCCAGCAGCTTGACTGGACAGGGGGATAAAAACACTGAAGCTTTCTTT.

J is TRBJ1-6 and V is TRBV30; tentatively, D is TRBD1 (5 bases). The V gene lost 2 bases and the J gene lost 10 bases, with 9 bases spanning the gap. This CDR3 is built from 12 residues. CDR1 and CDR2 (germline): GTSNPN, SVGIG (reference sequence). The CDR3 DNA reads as TGTGCCTGGAGTAAAAACAGGTCACCCCTCCACTTT. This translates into CAWSKNRSPLHF. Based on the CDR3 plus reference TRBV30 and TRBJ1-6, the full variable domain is SQTIHQWPATLVQPVGSPLSLECTVEGTSNPNLYWYRQAAGRGLQLLFYSVGIGQISSEVPQNLSASRPQDRQFILSSKKLLLSDSGFYLCAWSKNRSPLHFGNGTRLTVT.

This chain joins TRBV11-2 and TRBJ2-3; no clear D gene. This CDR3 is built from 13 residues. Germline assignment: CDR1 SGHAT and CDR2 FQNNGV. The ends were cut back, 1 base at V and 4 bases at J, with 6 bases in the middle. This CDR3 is CASSLGGSDTQYF. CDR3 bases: TGTGCCAGCAGCTTAGGAGGTTCAGATACGCAGTATTTT.